This TCR beta chain was documented in a study of CD8 T cells in ankylosing spondylitis. To note about this clonotype: Antigen unknown.

Molecular-barcoded quantitative 5'-RACE produced these TCR beta libraries. Each CDR3 protein gets one entry after TCRdb re-called the 5' RACE reads with MiXCR. The repertoire has 100,000 to 150,000 distinct CDR3 sequences, 15% to 20% of them found once; the top ten carry roughly a third. General study results and limits: In the blood and synovial fluid of reactive arthritis, some motif variants had been previously reported. Reportedly, matched ankylosing spondylitis synovial fluid was significantly enriched for disease-linked clones. CD8+ disease-linked clones were present at relatively low frequencies in blood. Made up of eight highly homologous variants, a TCR beta motif appeared characteristic of ankylosing spondylitis blood.

The clonotype comes from a male donor with ankylosing spondylitis. The sequenced sample was blood, either unsorted or a sorted T cell fraction (not recorded which).

The CDR3 region is CASSLIFRQVQETQYF. CDR3 sequence (DNA): TGTGCCAGCAGTTTAATATTCCGACAGGTCCAAGAGACCCAGTACTTC. This rearrangement joins TRBV28 to TRBJ2-5; the D gene is possibly TRBD1 (6 bases). Germline V lookup: CDR1 MDHEN, CDR2 SYDVKM. The CDR3 extends over 16 amino acids. V was clipped by 2 bases and J by 1 base, with 14 bases between them.